This T cell receptor (beta chain) was found in a study of blood T cell repertoires in COVID-19. Study in general: COVID-19 samples, acute and convalescent, were from the United States, Italy and Spain.

Per the authors' pipeline: Quantification of nucleated cells was approximated via reference gene primer amplification. Profiling relied on immunoSEQ multiplex PCR, and the TCRdb table lists in-frame clones only, not all of them. V, J and clone size are taken as reported in that table, and D and trimming were inferred from the DNA itself. Of nearly 250,000 clones detected, approximately 85% appear once; the ten largest clones hold around 2.1%. The CDR3 runs to 13 residues. With V trimmed by 6 bases and J by 8 bases, 4 bases remained unmatched. From germline, CDR1 is LNHDA and CDR2 SQIVND (reference sequence). Participant ages covered roughly 18 to 89 years across 20 to 25 US areas.

The source is a woman aged 50 to 65 who had recovered from COVID-19. Material: PBMCs or T cells enriched from blood (not recorded which). The chain recombines TRBV19 with TRBJ1-1; 12 positions match TRBD1. The CDR3 nucleotides read TGTGCCAGTAGGGGACAGGGGGCAATCGAAGCTTTCTTT. Protein sequence: CASRGQGAIEAFF.